This T cell receptor beta chain was documented in a study of beta chain features in type 1 diabetes. Findings of the study overall: Since sequencing was performed on cDNA, cells with high TCR expression could be over-represented. Junctions at VDJ sites from type 1 diabetes patients had fewer insertions and more deletions.

About this clone itself: What it recognizes is unknown.

Isolation of CD4+ naive, central memory, regulatory and stem cell-like memory cells was achieved by sorting via CD45RO/CCR7/CD25/CD127/CD95/CD27. This CDR3 comprises 13 residues. Germline loops: CDR1 LGHNA, CDR2 YNFKEQ. Trimming removed 4 bases at V and 2 bases at J, with 3 bases between. Investigators reverse transcribed all isolated RNA, so they sequenced expressed TCRB transcripts. Clones were read by immunoSEQ multiplex PCR, and TCRdb kept only the in-frame ones, dropping some. Of around 430,000 clones in the sample, around 28% are singletons; the top ten hold about 0.065%. The chain joins TRBV4-2 to TRBJ2-6, with no clear D. Sequencing was performed on naive CD4+ T cells from blood. This clonotype was obtained from a young man in good health. The CDR3 here is CASSLTGANVLTF. The CDR3 region has the DNA TGTGCCAGCAGCCTGACTGGGGCCAACGTCCTGACTTTC.